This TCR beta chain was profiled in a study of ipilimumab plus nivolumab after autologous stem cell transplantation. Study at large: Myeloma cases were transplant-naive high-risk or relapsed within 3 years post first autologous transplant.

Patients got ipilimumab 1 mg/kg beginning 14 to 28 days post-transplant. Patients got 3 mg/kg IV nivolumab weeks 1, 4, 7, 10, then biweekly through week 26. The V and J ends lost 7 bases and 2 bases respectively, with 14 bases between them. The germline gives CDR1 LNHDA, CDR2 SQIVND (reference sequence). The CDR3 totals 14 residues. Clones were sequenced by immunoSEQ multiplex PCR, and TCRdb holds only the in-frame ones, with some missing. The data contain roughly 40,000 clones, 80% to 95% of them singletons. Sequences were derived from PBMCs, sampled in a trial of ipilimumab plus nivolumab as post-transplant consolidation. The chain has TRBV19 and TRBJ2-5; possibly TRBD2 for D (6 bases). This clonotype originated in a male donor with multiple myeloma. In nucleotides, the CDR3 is TGTGCCAGTAAGCTGACTAGGGAGCAAGAGACCCAGTACTTC. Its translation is CASKLTREQETQYF.